This section outlines one T cell receptor (beta chain) sequence together with its context. Enrolled during active infection, Seattle patients were then followed longitudinally. The sample comes from a study of blood T cell repertoires in COVID-19. Study overall: COVID-19 samples collected from the United States, Italy and Spain covered acute and convalescent phases. Sample material is recorded as cDNA or gDNA derived from T cells, B-cell-depleted T cells, or PBMCs.

TCRdb's table, derived via immunoSEQ multiplex PCR, lists solely in-frame clones and lacks some. The sample consists of fewer than 350,000 clones, 75% to 95% of them appearing once. The germline V and J ends were trimmed by 0 bases and 0 bases, with 5 bases remaining between them. This CDR3 region has 14 residues. In germline, CDR1 is SGHNT, CDR2 YYREEE (reference sequence). The chain links TRBV5-4 to TRBJ2-3; no reliable D call. Specimen: peripheral blood. This receptor was obtained from a woman aged 30 to 39 with COVID-19, enrolled during active disease. The CDR3 loop is CASSLETSTDTQYF. As DNA, the CDR3 is TGTGCCAGCAGCTTGGAGACTAGCACAGATACGCAGTATTTT.